The entry that follows covers one T cell receptor (beta chain) sequence. Its specificity is not known. The data were taken from a study of circulating and synovial CD4+ cells in juvenile arthritis. Study observations and caveats: T cell genome counts differed by at least an order of magnitude between CPL and CD4 samples. These blood cells shared more CDR3 sequences with synovium than bulk blood. Deeper sequencing increased measured overlap with synovial clonotypes.

Profiled with immunoSEQ multiplex PCR; TCRdb holds only in-frame clones, not every one. This sample has approximately 16,000 clones, with 91% found just once. The germline CDR1 and CDR2 sequences are GTSNPN and SVGIG (reference sequence). The V end lost 4 bases, the J end lost 2 bases, and 7 bases lay between the germline ends. The CDR3 spans 12 residues. The V gene is TRBV30, the J gene TRBJ2-3, with D maybe TRBD2 (6 bases). The clonotype originates from a human donor with juvenile idiopathic arthritis. Material for sequencing was CD4+ T cells from blood. The CDR3 DNA sequence: TGTGCCTGGACGGGGGTCACAGATACGCAGTATTTT. This codes for CAWTGVTDTQYF.